This entry is about one T cell receptor beta chain. The antigen is unknown. Trimming took 3 bases from V and 5 from J; bases not matched to a gene: 5. Germline CDR1 and CDR2: MDHEN and SYDVKM. The CDR3 has 15 amino acids. PCR employed 60 Vbeta and 13 Jbeta primers. TCRdb's copy holds only in-frame clones and misses some; the assay was immunoSEQ multiplex PCR. Its table records about 91,000 clones. The data are from a study of cytomegalovirus exposure and HLA in healthy donors. Study outcomes and limitations: Earlier analysis yielded a pattern in which most TCR beta V segments were productive about 90% or about 30% of the time.

The origin of this receptor is a woman between 25 and 40 years old in good health and CMV-seronegative. Sequencing was performed on PBMCs. The J gene is TRBJ2-2, the V gene TRBV28; 8 bases map to TRBD2. The CDR3 reads CASSLGGRRTGELFF. The CDR3 DNA follows: TGTGCCAGCAGTTTGGGCGGGAGGAGAACCGGGGAGCTGTTTTTT.